The T cell receptor beta chain under discussion was sequenced for a study of blood T cell repertoires in COVID-19 (dated by TCRdb to about 2020). Background for the entire study: Samples covering the acute and convalescent phases of COVID-19 were provided by collaborators in the United States, Italy and Spain. Sample metadata almost always included a de-identified subject ID, COVID-19 status, age in years and sex. The prospective study material was composed of cDNA or gDNA derived from T cells, B-cell-depleted T cells, or PBMCs. Samples came from the ongoing ImmuneRACE study (first 160 participants) plus 1,254 subjects from 6 global collaborators. Deeply sampled blood TCRbeta repertoires from subjects exposed to, actively infected with, or recovered from COVID-19 were included in the dataset. Where available, HLA class I and class II types were obtained from metadata supplied by the sample provider rather than from assay-based typing. A freely available public database, intended as a resource for researchers studying the immune response to SARS-CoV-2, is where the repertoires were released. Study-level results and caveats: The amount of clinical and demographic metadata varied by source and participant and was provided uncurated.

The immunoSEQ Assay, a bias-controlled multiplex PCR, was used to amplify TCRbeta CDR3 regions from genomic DNA. Per the source publication's procedure: The number of nucleated cells in each sample was estimated from the amplification of reference gene primers within the assay. To quantify the absolute abundance of each unique TCRbeta CDR3 rearrangement, sequence reads were collapsed and filtered. Productive Simpson clonality was computed per sample as the square root of Simpson's diversity index over productive rearrangements. TCRdb holds this immuneACCESS table with in-frame rearrangements only. Some clones are missing; in checked studies, unresolved V genes explain under half, and the rest has no known cause. The V and J calls and clone size come from that table; D and trimming were worked out from the DNA. The sample profile shows under 30,000 clones; almost 85% of them were found once. Together, the top ten hold 9% to 10% of the sample.

The collaborating institutions used their own protocols to collect whole blood in K2EDTA tubes. Collaborator samples were shipped for TCRbeta analysis as frozen whole blood, isolated PBMCs, or DNA extracted from either sample type. Comment on this clone: Its antigen is still unknown. Base qualities are not recorded, but no much larger clone differs from it by a single base.

The origin of this receptor is a man older than 75 with active COVID-19. Sequenced material: peripheral blood.

This receptor carries the CDR3 CAISAQGARETQYF. The sequence in DNA is TGTGCCATCAGTGCGCAGGGGGCCCGGGAGACCCAGTACTTC. The sequence is built from TRBV10-3 and TRBJ2-5; 8 of the junction bases match TRBD1. The germline V gene supplies CDR1 ENHRY and CDR2 SYGVKD. Ends trimmed: V by 4 bases, J by 5 bases; bases unmatched to a gene: 6. The CDR3 sequence holds 14 residues, the cysteine and phenylalanine included. Only the CDR3 part of the read is kept: 42 bases, read in frame from the first base.